This T cell receptor beta chain was recovered during a study of low-dose radiotherapy and immunotherapy resistance in tumors. About the research overall: Fractions of 0.5 Gy went to Cohort 1 every 2 weeks, totaling 6.5 Gy. Cohort 2, a group dosed every two weeks at 1 Gy per fraction, received 13 Gy in total over 26 weeks.

With TRAV- and TRBV-specific primers, first-strand cDNA was made, covering the alpha and beta chains. Over approximately 20 PCR cycles, TCRs were amplified from a constant-region primer and V-primer adapter. TCRdb processed the reads anew with MiXCR; each CDR3 protein has one entry. The sample lists 6,500 to 8,500 distinct CDR3 sequences, roughly 50% seen once, with roughly 12% in the top ten. The patients who were eligible all carried advanced solid tumors that lacked tumor-infiltrating lymphocytes, meaning the tumors were TIL-negative. The CDR3 is made up of 16 amino acids. CDR1 and CDR2 from the germline V gene are LGHDT and YNNKEL (reference sequence). The V end was cut by 1 base, the J end by 4 bases, with 14 bases between.

This chain joins TRBV3-1 and TRBJ1-5, with D uncertain. The clonotype originates from a human donor with advanced metastatic prostate, ovarian, gallbladder or colorectal cancer (not recorded which). This table probably holds off-target reads from a library built for another chain. The CDR3: CASSQGAGTSNQPQHF. The DNA for the CDR3 is TGTGCCAGCAGCCAAGGCGCGGGAACCTCTAATCAGCCCCAGCATTTT.